This T cell receptor beta chain was observed in a study of CD4+ T cells in melanoma. Study-wide results and caveats: In melanoma, neoantigen-specific CD4+ T cells reportedly differed in differentiation state. CD8+ T cell, macrophage and B cell function reportedly correlated with neoantigen-specific CD4+ T cells.

In the case of this clone: Its antigen is still unknown.

Measured with immunoSEQ multiplex PCR; TCRdb has only the in-frame clones, and not every one. The repertoire has 110,000 to 150,000 clones, about nine tenths of them found once; the top ten carry less than 2%. The TCR sequence derives from a human donor with melanoma.

CDR3 loop: CASIRSLNTEAFF. The CDR3, as DNA: TGTGCCAGCATTCGGTCCTTGAACACTGAAGCTTTCTTT. This chain connects TRBV6-1 to TRBJ1-1, with D hard to call. Germline V gene data show CDR1 as MNHNS and CDR2 as SASEGT. The V gene lost 7 bases and the J gene lost 0 bases, with 9 bases spanning the gap. The CDR3 is made up of 13 amino acids.